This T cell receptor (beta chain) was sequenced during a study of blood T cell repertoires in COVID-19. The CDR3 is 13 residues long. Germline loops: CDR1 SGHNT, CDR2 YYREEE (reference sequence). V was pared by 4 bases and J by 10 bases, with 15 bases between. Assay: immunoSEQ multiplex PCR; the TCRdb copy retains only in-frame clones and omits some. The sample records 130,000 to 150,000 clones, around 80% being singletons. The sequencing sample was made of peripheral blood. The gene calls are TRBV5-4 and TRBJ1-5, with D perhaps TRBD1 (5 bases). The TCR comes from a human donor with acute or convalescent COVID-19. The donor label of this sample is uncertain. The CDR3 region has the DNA TGTGCCAGCAGCCTCGGGACTCTCACCCCCCAGCATTTT. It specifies CASSLGTLTPQHF.